This T cell receptor (beta chain) comes out of a study of blood T cells in healthy people across ages (dated by TCRdb to the mid-2010s). General notes on the study: Template switching captured roughly one uniquely barcoded TCR beta cDNA molecule per two T cells in model experiments. The study measured age-related changes in TCR beta repertoire diversity using deep sequencing normalized with unique cDNA molecular identifiers. The donors were divided into four age groups: young (average roughly 17 years), middle-aged (approximately 41), aged (about 60) and long-lived (around 80). The study analyzed two additional independent replicas of 1 million unique cDNA reads from the same blood draw for two donors, one aged 18 to 29 and one aged 80 or older. Overall study outcomes, separate from this receptor: Conclusive comparison of naive and antigen-experienced compartments was prevented by the profiling of bulk unsorted PBMCs. Compared with the aged group, the long-lived group had more naive CD4+ T cells, fewer expanded clones and increased TCR diversity, suggesting age selection. The percentage of naive T cells measured by flow cytometry correlated strongly with observed TCR beta diversity. Estimates of total diversity based on one million sequenced T cells were regarded as lower bounds and as underestimates. As age increased, observed TCR beta diversity per million T cells dropped in a roughly linear way, and a significant reduction was already evident by age 40. Because donor CMV infection status was unknown, age-related changes in expanded clonotypes were potentially confounded.

The donors were around 39 Caucasian individuals from Russia, aged roughly 6 to 95 years, who were systemically healthy. Each donor gave about 9.7 milliliters of peripheral blood, drawn into EDTA-treated Vacutainer tubes. Ficoll-Paque density-gradient centrifugation was used to isolate PBMCs, with at least 7 million obtained per sample. Trizol reagent was used to extract total RNA from the PBMCs, yielding at least 6 micrograms per sample. For every donor, an aliquot of PBMCs went through flow cytometry to measure the percentages of naive CD45RAhigh/CD27high T cells. Library prep was done by 5' RACE. Instrument on record: Illumina HiSeq 2500. A second PCR of 7 to 11 cycles was performed with a sample-barcoded 5' primer and a J-beta primer mix. A template-switch 5' adaptor carrying 12 random nucleotides introduced a unique molecular identifier onto each TCR beta cDNA molecule. Each sample yielded at least 3 million CDR3-containing paired-end reads. The Mint cDNA synthesis kit, primed by a TRBC-specific oligonucleotide, was used to synthesize first-strand cDNA from all RNA. Following uracil-DNA glycosylase treatment, all cDNA underwent a first 18-cycle PCR with the universal primers M1SS and BC2_uni_R. In the original analysis: Each sample was normalized by randomly selecting 1 million high-quality reads, each carrying a distinct molecular identifier. Reads sharing molecular identifiers were discarded rather than binned into consensus sequences. CDR3 identification, clonotype clustering and error correction used MiTCR with a Q25 quality threshold and the strictest error-elimination algorithm. Lower-bound total TCR beta diversity was estimated with a nonparametric unseen species model using Euler transformation. Using fastp at Q25 and MiXCR, TCRdb reprocessed the public reads and kept productive beta chains. Entries that share a CDR3 protein sequence are merged under the most common genes and DNA. The V and J calls and clone size come from TCRdb's table, not from the authors' own analysis. Counted in this sample were over 700,000 distinct CDR3 sequences; about 25% of them appeared once. In total, the top ten clones hold 9.4% of the sample.

Details on this clonotype: The antigen this receptor binds is unknown. The input lacks base qualities; no much larger clone sits a single base away.

A distance of 14 bases separates the germline ends of V and J, which lose 3 bases and 1 base respectively. From its cysteine to its phenylalanine, the CDR3 spans 15 amino acids. Just CDR3 DNA is preserved here, 45 bases in frame from base 1. CDR1 DFQATT and CDR2 SNEGSKA were looked up in the germline V gene (reference sequence). These sequences were also reported in another study, on T cells of mothers and their children. Reported in the second study: Nine systemically healthy Caucasian individuals, comprising three mothers and their six children, were included as donors. cDNA synthesis consumed the entire amount of extracted RNA, loaded at about 1.6 ug RNA in each 15 ul reaction. In the second PCR, the M1S primer introduced both the sample barcodes and 2-4 random nucleotides. More than 9 million TCR beta CDR3 reads were obtained from each mother, and some 3 million reads were obtained from each child. TCR recombination output is similarly shaped by thymic selection in related and unrelated pairs, with a minor effect exerted by inherited differences. Normalized repertoire overlap was always slightly but never significantly higher in related than unrelated mother-child pairs. No persistent microchimeric T cell clones were detected, at a sensitivity of around 100 clones per million clonotypes. The study used deep NGS to compare TCR beta repertoires of mothers and children, seeking features distinguishing related mother-child pairs from unrelated individuals. On average, the children were approximately 11 +/- 4 years old, while the mothers were approximately 40 +/- 4 years old. After adapter ligation with NEBNext reagents, the libraries were sequenced on Illumina HiSeq 2000 with 100+100 nt paired-end reads. To prevent cross-contamination, the mother and child libraries were prepared a month apart and were sequenced in separate runs. For each donor, somewhere between roughly 450,000 and 2,000,000 distinct TCR beta clonotypes were identified. Naive TCR beta clonotypes were estimated from low-frequency clonotypes matched to each donor's FACS-determined naive share, without sorting.

The chain joins TRBV20-1 to TRBJ2-3; TRBD2 could be the D gene, as 5 bases match. The specimen was blood. This clonotype was obtained from a boy younger than 18 in good health. The CDR3 in this case is CSARTSGYGTDTQYF. The bases are TGCAGTGCTAGGACGAGCGGTTATGGCACAGATACGCAGTATTTT.